The entry below gives a single TCR beta chain sequence along with its context. What this receptor recognizes is not known. No much larger clonotype is one base removed from it; base qualities were not supplied. The record originates from a study of blood T cells in healthy people across ages (dated by TCRdb to the mid-2010s). About the study as a whole: Template switching captured roughly one uniquely barcoded TCR beta cDNA molecule per two T cells in model experiments. Age-related changes in TCR beta repertoire diversity were measured in the study by deep sequencing normalized with unique cDNA molecular identifiers. The donors were divided into four age groups: young (average 16 years), middle-aged (approximately 39), aged (under 70) and long-lived (roughly 88). To avoid experimental bias, donors of different ages were randomly spread across the sequencing lanes. Two additional independent replicas of 1 million unique cDNA reads from the same blood draw were analyzed for two donors (one aged 18 to 29 and one aged 80 or older). The study at large found these results: A strong correlation was found between observed TCR beta diversity and the percentage of naive T cells measured by flow cytometry. Estimates of total diversity based on one million sequenced T cells were considered lower bounds and underestimates. Compared with the aged group, the long-lived group had more naive CD4+ T cells, fewer expanded clones and increased TCR diversity, a pattern suggesting age selection. As age increased, observed TCR beta diversity per million T cells dropped in a roughly linear way, and a significant reduction was already evident by age 40. Because the CMV infection status of the donors was unknown, age-related changes in expanded clonotypes may potentially have been confounded. Since profiling was done on bulk unsorted PBMCs, naive and antigen-experienced compartments could not be conclusively compared.

Via the germline V gene (reference sequence), CDR1 is DFQATT and CDR2 SNEGSKA. Trimming removed 1 base from V and 8 bases from J; the gene matches leave 11 bases unexplained. The CDR3 has 15 amino acids, counting the end cysteine and phenylalanine. The entry retains the CDR3 DNA only, 45 bases that are in frame from base 1. The roughly 39 donors, aged about 6 to 90 years, were systemically healthy Caucasian individuals from Russia. Roughly 9 milliliters of peripheral blood were drawn from each donor into EDTA-treated Vacutainer tubes. Ficoll-Paque density-gradient centrifugation was used to isolate PBMCs, with at least 6.5 million per sample. Total RNA was extracted from PBMCs with Trizol reagent, with at least 6 micrograms obtained per sample. The percentages of naive CD45RAhigh/CD27high T cells were determined by flow cytometry on a PBMC aliquot from every donor. The library was prepared using 5' RACE. Sequencing was performed on an Illumina HiSeq 2500. The second PCR ran for roughly 7 to 11 cycles and used a J-beta primer mix along with a sample-barcoded 5' primer. A unique molecular identifier was introduced onto each TCR beta cDNA molecule by a template-switch 5' adaptor carrying 12 random nucleotides. Each sample yielded at least 2.5 million CDR3-containing paired-end reads. The Mint cDNA synthesis kit, primed by a TRBC-specific oligonucleotide, was used to synthesize first-strand cDNA from all RNA. After uracil-DNA glycosylase treatment, a first 18-cycle PCR used universal primers M1SS and BC2_uni_R on all cDNA. From the authors' description of their analysis: Each sample was normalized by randomly selecting 1 million high-quality reads, each carrying a distinct molecular identifier. Reads with shared molecular identifiers were discarded instead of being binned into consensus sequences. MiTCR, set to a Q25 quality threshold and the strictest error-elimination algorithm, was used for CDR3 identification, clonotype clustering and error correction. A nonparametric unseen species model with Euler transformation was used to estimate lower-bound total TCR beta diversity. TCRdb trimmed public reads at Q25 via fastp, called clones via MiXCR and kept in-frame beta chains. A single entry per CDR3 protein holds the most common genes and DNA from its merged rows. Here the V and J calls rest on TCRdb's processing, not on the authors' analysis. The sample yields some 710,000 distinct CDR3 sequences; 22% were counted once. Roughly a fifth of the sample is taken by the ten largest.

This TCR derives from a man between 65 and 79 years old in good health. The material sequenced was blood. The sequence links TRBV20-1 to TRBJ1-2; 9 nucleotides in the junction match TRBD1. CDR3 protein: CSARVRTGALEGYTF. The sequence in DNA is TGCAGTGCTAGAGTACGGACAGGGGCATTGGAGGGCTACACCTTC.